A selection of T cell receptor beta chains follows, all from one sample in a study of PD-1 blockade in classical Hodgkin lymphoma. Assay used: immunoSEQ multiplex PCR; TCRdb lists only in-frame clones, some missing. The data contain some 46,000 clones, around 80% of them singletons. This specimen consisted of peripheral blood mononuclear cells (PBMCs), obtained before the second cycle of nivolumab. These TCRs come from a human donor with classical Hodgkin lymphoma. Both conserved end residues are part of each CDR3. The order of the fields is V gene, J gene, D gene, clone size, CDR3 protein, CDR3 DNA. D genes are given only for firm matches. Part of the rows lack a size; the others show once, few, many or a class for expanded clones.

>TRBV6-1|TRBJ2-7|-|-
CASTYSLAKTYEQYF
TGTGCCAGCACCTACTCGCTAGCGAAAACCTACGAGCAGTACTTC
>TRBV9|TRBJ2-2|TRBD2|-
CASSPGTSPGELFF
TGTGCCAGCAGCCCCGGGACTAGTCCCGGGGAGCTGTTTTTT
>TRBV2|TRBJ1-4|-|few
CASTRVEKLFF
TGTGCCAGCACGAGGGTTGAAAAACTGTTTTTT
>TRBV30|TRBJ1-2|TRBD1|once
CAWSVLGLGDREAGYTF
TGTGCCTGGAGTGTACTAGGATTGGGGGACAGGGAGGCTGGCTACACCTTC
>TRBV7-6|TRBJ2-5|-|once
CASSFNSQTYPKETQYF
TGTGCCAGCAGCTTTAACAGCCAGACGTACCCCAAAGAGACCCAGTACTTC
>TRBV5-1|TRBJ2-5|TRBD2|-
CASSKGRAGGNQETQYF
TGCGCCAGCAGCAAAGGTAGGGCGGGAGGGAACCAAGAGACCCAGTACTTC
>TRBV16|TRBJ1-1|-|-
CASSQFTVGNTEAFF
TGTGCCAGCAGCCAATTCACTGTAGGGAACACTGAAGCTTTCTTT
>TRBV5-1|TRBJ1-1|-|-
CASSLASGNTEAFF
TGCGCCAGCAGCTTGGCCTCAGGGAACACTGAAGCTTTCTTT
>TRBV7-8|TRBJ2-3|TRBD2|-
CASSPTGLAHLPSTDTQYF
TGTGCCAGCAGCCCGACAGGACTAGCTCATTTACCTAGCACAGATACGCAGTATTTT
>TRBV5-4|TRBJ1-2|-|-
CASSLPGPATF
TGTGCCAGCAGCTTGCCAGGGCCTGCGACGTTC
>TRBV2|TRBJ2-5|-|few
CASLLVETQYF
TGTGCCAGCCTTCTCGTAGAGACCCAGTACTTC
>TRBV19|TRBJ2-1|TRBD2|-
CASTISSSGFRNEQFF
TGTGCCAGTACCATATCTTCTAGCGGGTTCAGGAATGAGCAGTTCTTC
>TRBV5-4|TRBJ2-7|-|-
CASSLDGTNEQYF
TGTGCCAGCAGCCTGGACGGAACTAACGAGCAGTACTTC
>TRBV5-1|TRBJ2-3|TRBD2|-
CASREGRGTDTQYF
TGCGCCAGCAGAGAAGGGAGGGGCACAGATACGCAGTATTTT
>TRBV5-4|TRBJ1-6|-|few
CASSPDSNSPLHF
TGTGCCAGCAGCCCCGACAGTAATTCACCCCTCCACTTT
>TRBV6-5|TRBJ2-7|-|-
CASSSAGFGTYEQYF
TGTGCCAGCAGTTCGGCGGGGTTTGGAACCTACGAGCAGTACTTC
>TRBV29-1|TRBJ1-1|TRBD1|-
CSVLIQGVNTEAFF
TGCAGCGTGCTTATACAGGGGGTGAACACTGAAGCTTTCTTT
>TRBV5-6|TRBJ2-1|TRBD1|-
CASSRTGGMEGQFF
TGTGCCAGCAGTCGGACAGGGGGAATGGAAGGGCAGTTCTTC
>TRBV29-1|TRBJ1-4|TRBD1|-
CSAQGGQGGEKLFF
TGCAGCGCCCAAGGGGGGCAGGGGGGCGAAAAACTGTTTTTT
>TRBV18|TRBJ1-5|TRBD1|-
CASSPGGTGVHNQPQHF
TGTGCCAGCTCACCAGGGGGGACAGGGGTCCACAATCAGCCCCAGCATTTT
>TRBV6-5|TRBJ1-1|-|once
CASSYSLGAEAFF
TGTGCCAGCAGTTACTCCCTGGGGGCTGAAGCTTTCTTT
>TRBV7-2|TRBJ1-2|-|large
CASSLGSGQPYGYTF
TGTGCCAGCAGCTTGGGGTCGGGGCAACCCTATGGCTACACCTTC
>TRBV19|TRBJ1-4|-|-
CASSARTNEKLFF
TGTGCCAGTAGTGCAAGAACTAATGAAAAACTGTTTTTT
>TRBV7-3|TRBJ2-2|TRBD1|-
CASSYRQGAGELFF
TGTGCCAGCAGCTACCGACAGGGGGCCGGGGAGCTGTTTTTT
>TRBV4-3|TRBJ1-1|-|-
CASSQDLVSTLNTEAFF
TGCGCCAGCAGCCAAGATCTTGTATCGACATTGAACACTGAAGCTTTCTTT
>TRBV7-6|TRBJ2-7|-|-
CASSLSPSSYEQYF
TGTGCCAGCAGCTTGAGTCCCAGCTCCTACGAGCAGTACTTC
>TRBV9|TRBJ2-1|TRBD2|-
CASSLNPGLAGGSSYNEQFF
TGTGCCAGCAGTCTCAACCCGGGACTAGCGGGGGGGAGCTCCTACAATGAGCAGTTCTTC
>TRBV11-2|TRBJ1-2|TRBD1|-
CASSLGQAYGYTF
TGTGCCAGCAGCCTTGGACAGGCCTATGGCTACACCTTC
>TRBV5-1|TRBJ2-1|-|-
CASSLGGHEQFF
TGCGCCAGCAGCTTGGGGGGGCATGAGCAGTTCTTC
>TRBV18|TRBJ2-7|-|-
CASSPGPGEQYF
TGTGCCAGCTCACCTGGCCCCGGCGAGCAGTACTTC
>TRBV7-8|TRBJ2-7|TRBD2|once
CASSTILAGTSVKAYEQYF
TGTGCCAGCAGCACCATACTAGCGGGGACTTCCGTAAAAGCCTACGAGCAGTACTTC
>TRBV5-8|TRBJ1-5|-|once
CASRIKDGAPQPQHF
TGTGCCAGCAGGATCAAGGACGGGGCCCCTCAGCCCCAGCATTTT
>TRBV19|TRBJ2-5|-|once
CASSTYRGIETQYF
TGTGCCAGTAGTACCTATAGGGGGATAGAGACCCAGTACTTC
>TRBV11-3|TRBJ2-2|-|-
CASSLGVGELFF
TGTGCCAGCAGCTTAGGCGTGGGGGAGCTGTTTTTT
>TRBV5-1|TRBJ1-1|-|-
CASSSPGNTEAFF
TGCGCCAGCAGCTCCCCTGGGAACACTGAAGCTTTCTTT
>TRBV10-3|TRBJ2-2|-|-
CAIRPSETGNTGELFF
TGTGCCATCAGACCCTCTGAGACAGGCAACACCGGGGAGCTGTTTTTT
>TRBV30|TRBJ1-2|-|-
CAWSASFTNYGYTF
TGTGCCTGGAGTGCCTCTTTTACTAACTATGGCTACACCTTC
>TRBV28|TRBJ2-3|-|-
CASRETPDTQYF
TGTGCCAGCAGGGAGACACCAGATACGCAGTATTTT
>TRBV6-5|TRBJ1-4|-|-
CASSYSRGKLSEKLFF
TGTGCCAGCAGTTACTCGCGGGGGAAGCTTAGTGAAAAACTGTTTTTT
>TRBV4-1|TRBJ2-3|TRBD1|-
CASSQAPLRKAPRGRSTDTQYF
TGCGCCAGCAGCCAAGCCCCCCTGCGGAAAGCCCCGAGGGGGCGCAGCACAGATACGCAGTATTTT